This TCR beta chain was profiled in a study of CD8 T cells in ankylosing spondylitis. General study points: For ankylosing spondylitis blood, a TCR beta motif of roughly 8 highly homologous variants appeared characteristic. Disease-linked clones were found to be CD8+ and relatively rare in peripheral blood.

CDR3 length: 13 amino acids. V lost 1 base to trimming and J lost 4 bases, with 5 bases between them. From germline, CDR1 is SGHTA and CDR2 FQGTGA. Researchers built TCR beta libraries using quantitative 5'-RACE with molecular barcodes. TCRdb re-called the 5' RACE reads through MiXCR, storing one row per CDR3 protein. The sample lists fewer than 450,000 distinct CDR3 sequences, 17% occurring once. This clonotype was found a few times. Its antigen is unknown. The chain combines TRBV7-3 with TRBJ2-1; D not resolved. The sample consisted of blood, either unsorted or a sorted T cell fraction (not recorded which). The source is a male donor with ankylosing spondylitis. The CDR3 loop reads CASSLNRYNEQFF. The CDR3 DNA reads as TGTGCCAGCAGCTTAAACAGATACAATGAGCAGTTCTTC. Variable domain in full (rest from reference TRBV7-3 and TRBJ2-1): GAGVSQTPSNKVTEKGKYVELRCDPISGHTALYWYRQSLGQGPEFLIYFQGTGAADDSGLPNDRFFAVRPEGSVSTLKIQRTERGDSAVYLCASSLNRYNEQFFGPGTRLTVL.